Shown below are 4 T cell receptor beta chains from a single sample sequenced in a study of shared clonotypes between healthy human individuals. Here immunoSEQ multiplex PCR was the method, and the copy in TCRdb shows in-frame clones only, minus some. The table lists over 150,000 clones, approximately 70% of them singletons. The sample taken for sequencing was memory CD4+ T cells sorted from blood. This sample's subset: CD45RA-negative fraction. The receptors come from a man aged 25-45 years in good health.

This clone was recorded a few times. This chain uses TRBV4-1 with TRBJ2-5; a weak D match, TRBD1 (5 bases). Germline V lookup: CDR1 MGHRA, CDR2 YSYEKL. This CDR3 comprises 13 residues. Trimming stripped 0 bases from V and 9 bases from J, with 11 bases between. The CDR3 DNA is TGCGCCAGCAGCCAAGAGGGGCGGTCTTCCCAGTACTTC. Translating gives CASSQEGRSSQYF.

The CDR3 sequence: CASSPGQLSYEQYF. CDR3 nucleotide sequence: TGTGCCAGCAGTCCGGGACAGCTTTCCTACGAGCAGTACTTC. The V and J genes are TRBV6-1 and TRBJ2-7, with TRBD1 matching 7 bases. V was pared by 5 bases and J by 1 base, with 5 bases of the junction left unmatched. CDR1 is MNHNS, CDR2 SASEGT, per germline. The CDR3 contains 14 residues.

The chain carries TRBV11-2 and TRBJ2-3, with a possible D match to TRBD2 (5 bases). Germline values: CDR1 SGHAT, CDR2 FQNNGV. The V gene lost 2 bases and the J gene lost 0 bases, with 9 bases spanning the gap. The CDR3 has 15 amino acids. In nucleotides, the CDR3 is TGTGCCAGCAGCTTACGGGGTTTTAGCACAGATACGCAGTATTTT. It is translated as CASSLRGFSTDTQYF. The variable domain in full, with the rest retrieved from reference TRBV11-2 and TRBJ2-3, is EAGVAQSPRYKIIEKRQSVAFWCNPISGHATLYWYQQILGQGPKLLIQFQNNGVVDDSQLPKDRFSAERLKGVDSTLKIQPAKLEDSAVYLCASSLRGFSTDTQYFGPGTRLTVL.

The genes are TRBV7-6 and TRBJ2-2, with TRBD2 matching over 7 bases. The CDR3 contains 14 residues. The V gene end was trimmed by 1 base and the J gene end by 7 bases; junction bases not matched to a gene: 3. Germline CDR1 and CDR2: SGHVS and FNYEAQ. CDR3 sequence (DNA): TGTGCCAGCAGCTTAGGGGGAGGGATCGGGGAGCTGTTTTTT. This sequence encodes CASSLGGGIGELFF.